The 27 T cell receptor beta chains given below trace back to one sample, sequenced in a study of neoadjuvant anti-PD-1 for oral cavity cancer. Here immunoSEQ multiplex PCR was the method, and the copy in TCRdb shows in-frame clones only, minus some. The sample includes approximately 20,000 clones, over 65% of them seen just once. The source was PBMCs, collected before nivolumab (anti-PD-1) treatment. These receptors all come from a person aged 35-79 years with oral cavity squamous cell carcinoma.

The chain joins TRBV5-1 to TRBJ2-3, with TRBD2 matching over 9 bases. CDR1 and CDR2 from the germline V gene are SGHRS and YFSETQ. The CDR3 is 16 amino acids. Trimming removed 0 bases from V and 4 bases from J; junction bases left unmatched: 6. The CDR3 is CASSLGLAGPPDTQYF. Here the CDR3 DNA reads TGCGCCAGCAGCTTGGGCCTAGCGGGACCCCCAGATACGCAGTATTTT. Supplemented by reference TRBV5-1 and TRBJ2-3, the full variable domain reads KAGVTQTPRYLIKTRGQQVTLSCSPISGHRSVSWYQQTPGQGLQFLFEYFSETQRNKGNFPGRFSGRQFSNSRSEMNVSTLELGDSALYLCASSLGLAGPPDTQYFGPGTRLTVL.

J is TRBJ2-1 and V is TRBV6-1; 9 nucleotides match TRBD1. The CDR3 has 18 residues. The J segment lost 4 bases and the V segment lost 1 base, leaving 11 bases of the junction unmatched. CDR1 and CDR2 (germline): MNHNS, SASEGT. CDR3 sequence reads: CASSEEDRGPNKYNEQFF. The CDR3 DNA follows: TGTGCCAGCAGTGAAGAGGACAGGGGCCCTAATAAATACAATGAGCAGTTCTTC.

J is TRBJ1-1 and V is TRBV4-1; D is perhaps TRBD1 (6 bases). Germline CDR1 and CDR2: MGHRA and YSYEKL. This CDR3 comprises 15 residues. Deletions cut 3 bases from V and 0 bases from J, with 11 bases between. Written as DNA, the CDR3 is TGCGCCAGCAGCCAGGGGACAAATATGAACACTGAAGCTTTCTTT. This gives the protein CASSQGTNMNTEAFF.

This clone appeared a single time. The rearrangement links TRBV11-1 to TRBJ2-3; possibly TRBD1 for D (6 bases). The CDR3 is made up of 13 amino acids. V was cut by 3 bases and J by 6 bases, with 10 bases left in between. Germline values: CDR1 SGHAT, CDR2 FQDESV (reference sequence). The CDR3 DNA is TGTGCCAGCAGCTTCACAGGGTCTGATACGCAGTATTTT. Residues: CASSFTGSDTQYF.

The chain combines TRBV30 with TRBJ2-3; 10 bases fit TRBD2. CDR1 and CDR2 (germline): GTSNPN, SVGIG (reference sequence). CDR3 length: 15 residues. The V gene end was trimmed by 8 bases and the J gene end by 6 bases; junction bases not matched to a gene: 14. DNA of the CDR3: TGTGCCGCCCGTCCTAGCGGGAGTTCCCGGGATACGCAGTATTTT. This encodes CAARPSGSSRDTQYF.

V and J are TRBV5-1 and TRBJ2-2; maybe TRBD2 (6 bases). CDR1 is SGHRS and CDR2 is YFSETQ in the germline V gene. Trimming pared 1 base from V and 4 bases from J, leaving 14 bases between. This CDR3 spans 16 amino acids. The CDR3 spells CASSLFSSAGTGELFF. The CDR3 DNA follows: TGCGCCAGCAGCTTGTTCTCTAGCGCGGGCACCGGGGAGCTGTTTTTT. The full variable domain, in which reference TRBV5-1 and TRBJ2-2 provide the parts outside the CDR3, is KAGVTQTPRYLIKTRGQQVTLSCSPISGHRSVSWYQQTPGQGLQFLFEYFSETQRNKGNFPGRFSGRQFSNSRSEMNVSTLELGDSALYLCASSLFSSAGTGELFFGEGSRLTVL.

The chain couples TRBV28 to TRBJ2-7; the match to TRBD2 covers 11 bases. Trimming removed 10 bases from V and 5 bases from J; junction bases left unmatched: 13. There are 15 residues in the CDR3. Looked up from germline, CDR1 is MDHEN and CDR2 is SYDVKM. CDR3 loop: CAIQGQLAGDHEQYF. The CDR3 DNA reads as TGTGCCATCCAGGGCCAACTAGCGGGAGACCACGAGCAGTACTTC.

This chain uses TRBV6-1 with TRBJ2-3, with a weak D call TRBD1 (5 bases). Trimming left V 4 bases short and J 2 bases short, with 16 bases between. This CDR3 has 16 amino acids. In germline, CDR1 is MNHNS, CDR2 SASEGT. The CDR3 DNA follows: TGTGCCAGCAGTGCGATAGCCTGGGGCCCCACAGATACGCAGTATTTT. Translated: CASSAIAWGPTDTQYF.

The V and J genes are TRBV10-1 and TRBJ2-7; 7 bases match TRBD1. The CDR3 is 17 amino acids. Germline values: CDR1 WNHNN, CDR2 SYGVQD (reference sequence). The junction had 12 bases not matched to a gene; V was cut back by 2 bases and J by 2 bases. CDR3 DNA: TGCGCCAGCAGTGAGACCCTAACAGGGGCGACTACCTACGAGCAGTACTTC. It encodes CASSETLTGATTYEQYF.

J is TRBJ2-7 and V is TRBV30; the D is unclear. This CDR3 contains 14 residues. Trimming stripped 0 bases from V and 0 bases from J, with 9 bases between. From germline, CDR1 is GTSNPN and CDR2 SVGIG (reference sequence). This CDR3 reads CAWSVAPNSYEQYF. The CDR3 region has the DNA TGTGCCTGGAGTGTGGCCCCCAACTCCTACGAGCAGTACTTC. The whole variable domain, remainder taken from reference TRBV30 and TRBJ2-7, is SQTIHQWPATLVQPVGSPLSLECTVEGTSNPNLYWYRQAAGRGLQLLFYSVGIGQISSEVPQNLSASRPQDRQFILSSKKLLLSDSGFYLCAWSVAPNSYEQYFGPGTRLTVT.

CDR3 protein: CASSLGGYKNIQYF. The CDR3 nucleotides are TGTGCCAGCAGCTTAGGCGGTTACAAAAACATTCAGTACTTC. This sequence joins TRBV11-1 and TRBJ2-4; unclear D gene. CDR1 is SGHAT, CDR2 FQDESV, per germline (reference sequence). Trimming removed 1 base at V and 3 bases at J, with 7 bases between. There are 14 residues in the CDR3.

The chain couples TRBV7-9 to TRBJ2-2; 7 bases map to TRBD1. With 1 base clipped from V and 3 bases from J, the junction kept 2 bases outside the gene matches. The V gene's germline CDR1 is SEHNR and CDR2 FQNEAQ (reference sequence). This CDR3 has 15 residues. CDR3 amino acids: CASSLGDRHTGELFF. DNA of the CDR3: TGTGCCAGCAGCTTAGGGGACAGACACACCGGGGAGCTGTTTTTT.

This rearrangement joins TRBV6-5 to TRBJ2-7; D unresolved. Trimming cost V 1 base and J 0 bases, with 7 bases left between them. Germline CDR1 MNHEY, CDR2 SVGAGI. The CDR3 length is 14 residues. CDR3 in DNA: TGTGCCAGCAGTTACTTGGCTAGCTCCTACGAGCAGTACTTC. It yields the protein CASSYLASSYEQYF.

The chain joins TRBV9 to TRBJ2-1; tentative D call: TRBD1 (5 bases). The CDR3 consists of 18 residues. CDR1 is SGDLS, CDR2 YYNGEE, per germline. Trimming stripped 0 bases from V and 2 bases from J, with 18 bases between. The CDR3: CASSVDPWGPTTYNEQFF. The CDR3, as DNA: TGTGCCAGCAGCGTAGACCCTTGGGGCCCTACAACCTACAATGAGCAGTTCTTC.

This chain joins TRBV5-1 and TRBJ2-7, with 8 bases aligning to TRBD2. CDR1 SGHRS and CDR2 YFSETQ come from the germline V gene. V shed 4 bases, J shed 4 bases, and the junction held 7 bases outside the gene matches. The CDR3 covers 14 residues. The CDR3 DNA reads as TGCGCCAGCAGCCCACGGGGGGGGGCATACGAGCAGTACTTC. It codes for CASSPRGGAYEQYF.

The chain couples TRBV5-1 to TRBJ2-2; D perhaps matches TRBD2 (5 bases). Germline values: CDR1 SGHRS, CDR2 YFSETQ. Trimming shortened V by 6 bases and J by 5 bases, and 14 bases separated the two germline ends. The CDR3 covers 14 residues. CDR3 sequence (DNA): TGCGCCAGCATGGGGAGCGGTAGTACCGGGGAGCTGTTTTTT. It specifies CASMGSGSTGELFF.

The J gene is TRBJ2-3, the V gene TRBV5-1, with D perhaps assigned TRBD1 or TRBD2 (5 bases each). This CDR3 spans 15 amino acids. Between the trimmed V and J ends, which lost 5 bases and 0 bases, there was a span of 13 bases. Germline CDR1 reads SGHRS; CDR2 reads YFSETQ. CDR3 protein: CASRRGGQSTDTQYF. As DNA, the CDR3 is TGCGCCAGCAGGAGGGGTGGGCAGAGCACAGATACGCAGTATTTT. The full variable domain, completed using reference TRBV5-1 and TRBJ2-3, is KAGVTQTPRYLIKTRGQQVTLSCSPISGHRSVSWYQQTPGQGLQFLFEYFSETQRNKGNFPGRFSGRQFSNSRSEMNVSTLELGDSALYLCASRRGGQSTDTQYFGPGTRLTVL.

The gene calls are TRBV19 and TRBJ1-1, with 8 bases lining up with TRBD1. This CDR3 is 15 amino acids long. The V gene's germline CDR1 is LNHDA and CDR2 SQIVND (reference sequence). Unmatched junction bases numbered 5, after V lost 5 bases and J lost 0 bases. CDR3 DNA: TGTGCCAGTAGTCCGAGGACAGGGATGAACACTGAAGCTTTCTTT. This sequence encodes CASSPRTGMNTEAFF.

This sequence joins TRBV6-5 and TRBJ2-1; tentatively, D is TRBD2 (6 bases). This CDR3 contains 12 residues. The V gene's germline CDR1 is MNHEY and CDR2 SVGAGI. V was trimmed by 5 bases and J by 6 bases, leaving 8 bases between them. The CDR3 DNA sequence: TGTGCCAGCAGTGGGGACTTCAATGAGCAGTTCTTC. Translating it yields CASSGDFNEQFF.

The V gene is TRBV6-1, the J gene TRBJ1-4; D call uncertain. V was shortened by 1 base and J by 6 bases, with 6 bases between the two germline ends. The CDR3 loop spans 13 amino acids. CDR1 is MNHNS, CDR2 SASEGT, per germline. In DNA form, the CDR3 reads TGTGCCAGCAGTGAAGGGGTTCATGAAAAACTGTTTTTT. Its protein is CASSEGVHEKLFF.

The rearrangement links TRBV5-4 to TRBJ2-3; 7 bases are shared with TRBD2. J was trimmed by 6 bases and V by 2 bases; bases with no gene match: 3. Germline CDR1 and CDR2: SGHNT and YYREEE (reference sequence). This CDR3 is built from 13 residues. The CDR3 region is CASSFGGEDTQYF. Here the CDR3 DNA reads TGTGCCAGCAGCTTTGGGGGGGAGGATACGCAGTATTTT.

The rearrangement links TRBV29-1 to TRBJ2-3; the match to TRBD2 covers 16 bases. Germline V CDR1 and CDR2: SQVTM, ANQGSEA. This CDR3 is 18 amino acids long. The V gene end was trimmed by 4 bases and the J gene end by 3 bases; junction bases not matched to a gene: 10. DNA for the CDR3: TGCAGCGTTGGGACAGGCGTGGGACTAGCGGGAGGGACAGATACGCAGTATTTT. Its translation is CSVGTGVGLAGGTDTQYF.

The chain is built from TRBV4-1 and TRBJ2-1, with 10 bases identical to TRBD2. Germline V gene sequence: CDR1 MGHRA, CDR2 YSYEKL. The length of the CDR3 is 17 residues. J was trimmed by 5 bases and V by 4 bases; bases with no gene match: 11. As DNA, the CDR3 is TGCGCCAGCAGCCCAGGTCACACTAGCGGGACCGACAATGAGCAGTTCTTC. It encodes CASSPGHTSGTDNEQFF.

The chain combines TRBV4-1 with TRBJ2-7, with D unresolved. The CDR3 is 14 amino acids. V was shortened by 1 base and J by 0 bases, with 7 bases between the two germline ends. Germline V gene sequence: CDR1 MGHRA, CDR2 YSYEKL. CDR3 protein: CASSQGPGSYEQYF. Written as DNA, the CDR3 is TGCGCCAGCAGCCAAGGGCCCGGCTCCTACGAGCAGTACTTC.

The J gene is TRBJ2-3, the V gene TRBV10-2; D perhaps matches TRBD2 (5 bases). Trimming shortened V by 7 bases and J by 3 bases, and 14 bases separated the two germline ends. Germline values: CDR1 WSHSY, CDR2 SAAADI. The CDR3 is 14 amino acids. CDR3 in DNA: TGCGCCAGCATGGCCCCCCGGGGTACAGATACGCAGTATTTT. It is translated as CASMAPRGTDTQYF.

The rearrangement links TRBV6-5 to TRBJ1-2; D gene uncertain. This CDR3 is 14 amino acids long. V lost 2 bases and J lost 6, with 13 bases in between. The germline V gene has CDR1 MNHEY and CDR2 SVGAGI. The CDR3 spells CASSYDQVSDGYTF. The CDR3 DNA is TGTGCCAGCAGTTACGACCAGGTCAGCGATGGCTACACCTTC.

The chain's CDR3 is CASSTNNEQFF. The CDR3 DNA is TGTGCCAGCAGTACAAACAATGAGCAGTTCTTC. The V and J genes are TRBV6-5 and TRBJ2-1; D is ambiguous. The ends were cut back, 5 bases at V and 5 bases at J, with 4 bases in the middle. The CDR3 runs to 11 residues. Looked up from germline, CDR1 is MNHEY and CDR2 is SVGAGI.